This passage covers 17 T cell receptor beta chains from one sample sequenced in a study of cytomegalovirus exposure and HLA in healthy donors. 13 Jbeta primers and 60 Vbeta primers were used for the PCR. Data came from immunoSEQ multiplex PCR; TCRdb stores just in-frame clones and leaves some out. The sample lists around 68,000 clones, roughly four fifths occurring once. Sequencing was performed on PBMCs. Source of these receptors: a woman aged 25 to 39 in good health and CMV-seropositive.

Only one count was recorded for this clone. The chain links TRBV29-1 to TRBJ1-2; D is unresolved. In germline, CDR1 is SQVTM, CDR2 ANQGSEA. Trimming stripped 5 bases from V and 1 base from J, with 5 bases between. The CDR3 covers 11 residues. The CDR3 reads CSVSVNYGYTF. The CDR3, as DNA: TGCAGCGTTTCAGTTAACTATGGCTACACCTTC.

This clone was counted between two and nine times. This chain uses TRBV7-3 with TRBJ2-7; 7 bases map to TRBD1. J gave up 7 bases and V 4 bases, and 7 bases lay outside the gene matches. This CDR3 region has 13 residues. Looked up from germline, CDR1 is SGHTA and CDR2 is FQGTGA. CDR3 DNA: TGTGCCAGCAGCTCTGACAGGGTCGGAGAGCAGTACTTC. Residues: CASSSDRVGEQYF.

In its sample, this clone was seen a few times. The chain combines TRBV10-3 with TRBJ1-3, with TRBD1 matching over 7 bases. There are 15 residues in the CDR3. Trimming took 3 bases from V and 4 from J; bases not matched to a gene: 6. Germline CDR1 ENHRY, CDR2 SYGVKD. The CDR3 DNA is TGTGCCATCAGTGACTCCGACAGGGAGGGAAACACCATATATTTT. As protein: CAISDSDREGNTIYF.

The chain combines TRBV7-9 with TRBJ2-1; D call uncertain. CDR1 and CDR2 (germline): SEHNR, FQNEAQ (reference sequence). This CDR3 region has 16 residues. V lost 4 bases, J lost 0 bases, and 13 bases lay in between. The CDR3 spells CASSSDPGGSYNEQFF. The CDR3 DNA reads as TGTGCCAGCAGCTCTGATCCAGGTGGCTCCTACAATGAGCAGTTCTTC.

The chain carries TRBV7-6 and TRBJ2-7; TRBD2 aligns across 13 bases. After removal of 5 bases from V and 3 bases from J, the junction contained 4 bases not matched to a gene. The germline V gene has CDR1 SGHVS and CDR2 FNYEAQ. This CDR3 is 15 amino acids long. The CDR3 DNA is TGTGCCAGCAGCCCACGGACTAGCGGGAGCTACGAGCAGTACTTC. This translates into CASSPRTSGSYEQYF.

This clone was recorded once. The chain recombines TRBV7-3 with TRBJ2-3; 11 bases fit TRBD1. The CDR3 is made up of 15 amino acids. Germline V lookup: CDR1 SGHTA, CDR2 FQGTGA. With V trimmed by 4 bases and J by 5 bases, 5 bases remained unmatched. The CDR3 is CASSSRTGGGDTQYF. CDR3 DNA: TGTGCCAGCAGCTCCCGGACAGGGGGCGGAGATACGCAGTATTTT.

The V and J genes are TRBV4-3 and TRBJ2-3, with D possibly being TRBD2 (6 bases). This CDR3 has 17 amino acids. V was clipped by 1 base and J by 2 bases, with 16 bases between them. Germline lookup yields CDR1 LGHNA and CDR2 YSLEER. In nucleotides, the CDR3 is TGCGCCAGCAGCCAAGTTGGGCCGGGGACTCACACAGATACGCAGTATTTT. This encodes CASSQVGPGTHTDTQYF.

This clone was detected only a few times. The CDR3 here is CASSPYQTGAPLLFF. The DNA of the CDR3 is TGTGCCAGCAGCCCCTACCAGACAGGGGCACCTTTGCTGTTTTTT. This rearrangement joins TRBV7-2 to TRBJ2-2; 8 bases align to TRBD1. In germline, CDR1 is SGHTA, CDR2 FQGNSA. The junction had 15 bases not matched to a gene; V was cut back by 5 bases and J by 13 bases. The length of the CDR3 is 15 residues. Using reference TRBV7-2 and TRBJ2-2 for the parts outside the CDR3, the full variable domain is GAGVSQSPSNKVTEKGKDVELRCDPISGHTALYWYRQSLGQGLEFLIYFQGNSAPDKSGLPSDRFSAERTGGSVSTLTIQRTQQEDSAVYLCASSPYQTGAPLLFFGEGSRLTVL.

The chain combines TRBV10-3 with TRBJ2-3; tentative D call: TRBD1 (6 bases). The CDR3 extends over 13 amino acids. V dropped 6 bases and J dropped 2 bases, with 9 bases sitting between them. From germline, CDR1 is ENHRY and CDR2 SYGVKD. The CDR3: CAIRGTSTDTQYF. Written as DNA, the CDR3 is TGTGCCATCAGGGGGACATCCACAGATACGCAGTATTTT.

This clone was recorded a few times. The chain joins TRBV10-1 to TRBJ2-1, with TRBD2 matching over 8 bases. V shed 0 bases, J shed 6 bases, and the junction held 1 base outside the gene matches. The CDR3 length is 14 residues. Germline V gives CDR1 WNHNN, CDR2 SYGVQD (reference sequence). The CDR3: CASSESGRANEQFF. DNA for the CDR3: TGCGCCAGCAGTGAGTCCGGGAGGGCCAATGAGCAGTTCTTC.

This clone appeared a single time. The V gene is TRBV11-2, the J gene TRBJ2-3; no firm D call. Trimming removed 3 bases at V and 1 base at J, with 5 bases between. In germline, CDR1 is SGHAT, CDR2 FQNNGV. This CDR3 region has 13 residues. Here the CDR3 reads CASSFLRTDTQYF. The CDR3 DNA follows: TGTGCCAGCAGCTTCCTCCGCACAGATACGCAGTATTTT. Combining the CDR3 with reference TRBV11-2 and TRBJ2-3 gives the whole variable domain EAGVAQSPRYKIIEKRQSVAFWCNPISGHATLYWYQQILGQGPKLLIQFQNNGVVDDSQLPKDRFSAERLKGVDSTLKIQPAKLEDSAVYLCASSFLRTDTQYFGPGTRLTVL.

This chain connects TRBV7-2 to TRBJ1-1; perhaps TRBD1 as D (6 bases). Trimming stripped 1 base from V and 2 bases from J, with 14 bases between. The CDR3 loop spans 16 amino acids. CDR1 is SGHTA and CDR2 is FQGNSA in the germline V gene. CDR3 protein: CASSLVARGYNTEAFF. In DNA form, the CDR3 reads TGTGCCAGCAGCTTAGTAGCCAGGGGTTACAACACTGAAGCTTTCTTT.

The V and J genes are TRBV5-1 and TRBJ2-2, with TRBD1 identical over 7 bases. The CDR3 is 15 residues long. V was clipped by 1 base and J by 4 bases; unmatched bases: 4. From germline, CDR1 is SGHRS and CDR2 YFSETQ. The CDR3 bases are TGCGCCAGCAGCTTGACAGGGGCGGGCACCGGGGAGCTGTTTTTT. It codes for CASSLTGAGTGELFF.

The chain uses TRBV9 and TRBJ2-1; D may be TRBD2 (6 bases). The CDR3 contains 15 residues. The germline V and J ends were trimmed by 0 bases and 8 bases, with 15 bases remaining between them. Germline V gives CDR1 SGDLS, CDR2 YYNGEE. The CDR3 bases are TGTGCCAGCAGCGTAGGCGGGACCAATGGGTATGAGCAGTTCTTC. This translates into CASSVGGTNGYEQFF.

V gene TRBV30 combines with J gene TRBJ1-2, with D possibly matching TRBD1 (6 bases). CDR1 GTSNPN and CDR2 SVGIG come from the germline V gene (reference sequence). V lost 0 bases, J lost 7 bases, and 18 bases lay in between. This CDR3 contains 15 residues. CDR3 sequence reads: CAWSVGTTSARGYTF. The CDR3 DNA is TGTGCCTGGAGTGTTGGGACAACCTCCGCCCGTGGCTACACCTTC.

The chain is built from TRBV9 and TRBJ1-3; possible D gene TRBD1, 5 bases. Trimming removed 4 bases at V and 4 bases at J, with 15 bases between. This CDR3 has 15 residues. In germline, CDR1 is SGDLS, CDR2 YYNGEE. CDR3 DNA sequence: TGTGCCAGCAGCCCGTCCCTGGGGGGGGGAAACACCATATATTTT. Residues: CASSPSLGGGNTIYF.

The chain combines TRBV25-1 with TRBJ1-2; unclear D gene. The CDR3 is 17 amino acids. V lost 2 bases and J lost 3, with 19 bases in between. Germline V gives CDR1 MGHDK, CDR2 SYGVNS. The CDR3: CASSEIGKGLGDYGYTF. In nucleotides, the CDR3 is TGTGCCAGCAGTGAAATAGGAAAGGGTTTGGGAGACTATGGCTACACCTTC.